This T cell receptor beta chain is drawn from a study of T cell repertoires in cytomegalovirus infection. Background on the study: Public TCR beta signatures provided an indication of both CMV infection and a matching HLA type. Study-wide results and caveats: Of the TCR beta families, the public ones yielded a cumulative frequency that identified carriers of CMV plus the relevant HLA. Dominant in the ex vivo response were TCR beta clonotypes restricted by HLA-C and specific for CMV.

V was trimmed by 3 bases and J by 4 bases, leaving 9 bases between them. CDR1 MNHEY and CDR2 SMNVEV come from the germline V gene (reference sequence). The CDR3 contains 14 residues. TCRdb redid the calling of the reads with MiXCR, one entry per CDR3 protein. The data show about 490,000 distinct CDR3 sequences, less than 30% seen once. In this sample, this clonotype turned up a few times. As yet, its antigen is unknown. This chain joins TRBV27 and TRBJ1-4; no reliable D call. The sequenced sample was PBMCs. The sequence came from a human donor in good health (CMV status not recorded). Some clones in this sample may be carry-over from other donors' samples. DNA for the CDR3: TGTGCCAGCAGTTTGGTCAGAGATAATGAAAAACTGTTTTTT. Amino acid sequence: CASSLVRDNEKLFF.